This T cell receptor beta chain is from a study of T cells in Graves' hyperthyroidism and ophthalmopathy. This clonotype was seen only once. Its antigen is unknown. A read error may account for a junction end that differs from germline. Overall study results and limits: Ophthalmopathy was predicted by the model a median of 6.5 months ahead of onset.

What was amplified from RNA transcripts were TCR beta CDR3 regions. HTBI primers were used for first-round RT-PCR of the TCR CDR3. MiXCR, run by TCRdb on the multiplex PCR reads, gives a single entry per CDR3 protein. The sample includes around 600,000 distinct CDR3 sequences, roughly 46% of them seen just once. The CDR3 extends over 13 amino acids. Germline CDR1 is MGHDK and CDR2 is SYGVNS. Sequencing was performed on peripheral blood or thyroid tissue (not recorded which). This chain uses TRBV25-1 with TRBJ2-7, with a tentative D call TRBD1 (6 bases). The receptor comes from an adult man with Graves' disease, either hyperthyroidism or ophthalmopathy (not recorded which). The chain's CDR3 is CASWGRTSSEQYF. The CDR3, as DNA: TGTGCTAGTTGGGGGCGAACTTCCTCCGAGCAGTACTTC.